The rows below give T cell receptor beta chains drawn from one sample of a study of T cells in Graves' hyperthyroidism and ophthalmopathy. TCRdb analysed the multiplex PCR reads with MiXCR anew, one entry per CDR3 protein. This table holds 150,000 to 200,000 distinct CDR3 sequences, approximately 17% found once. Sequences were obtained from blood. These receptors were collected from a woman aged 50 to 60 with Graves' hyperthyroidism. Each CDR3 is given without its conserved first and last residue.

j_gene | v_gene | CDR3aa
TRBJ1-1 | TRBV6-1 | ASSQQGENTEAF
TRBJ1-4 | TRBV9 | ASSVDSTNEKLF
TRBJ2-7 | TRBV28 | ASSSETFGRRRPYEQY
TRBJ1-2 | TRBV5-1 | ASSPIGSGDGYT
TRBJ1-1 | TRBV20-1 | SARDPPQGGPEAF
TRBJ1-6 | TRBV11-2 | ASSYRGKSPLH
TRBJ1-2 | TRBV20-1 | SAGGTTPNYGYT
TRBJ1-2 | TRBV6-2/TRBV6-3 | ASSQRRGVDYGYT
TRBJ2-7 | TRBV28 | ASSGRGRGRYEQY
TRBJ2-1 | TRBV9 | ASSPNRGGNEQF
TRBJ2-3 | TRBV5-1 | ASSLAYGTRDTQY
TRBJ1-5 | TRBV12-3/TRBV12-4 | ASSLRGGHQPQH
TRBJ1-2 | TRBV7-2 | ASSLAVAGRGYT
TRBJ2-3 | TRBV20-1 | SASGGTGTDTQY
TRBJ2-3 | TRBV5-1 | ASSFAGGPVKDTQY
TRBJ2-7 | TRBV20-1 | SAVGGGYYEQY
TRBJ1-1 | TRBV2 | ASSEFGTGGEAF
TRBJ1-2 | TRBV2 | ASSDQGTGRSPNYGYT
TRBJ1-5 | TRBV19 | ATGHLSNQPQH
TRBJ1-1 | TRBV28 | ASYTGGAPYTEAF
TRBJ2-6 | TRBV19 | ASSMSDLAGGLLGANVLT
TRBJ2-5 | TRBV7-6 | ASRPLGLAGGAQY
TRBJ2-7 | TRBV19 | ASSMGKGNSYEQY
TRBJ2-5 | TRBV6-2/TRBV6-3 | ASSYLAGFAATQY
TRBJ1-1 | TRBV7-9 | ASSVRTGGEAF
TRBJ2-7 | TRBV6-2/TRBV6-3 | ASREPQGESYEQY
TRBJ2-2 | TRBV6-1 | ASSEQGGSAGELF
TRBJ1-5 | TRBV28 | ASSLTWAVYSNQPQH
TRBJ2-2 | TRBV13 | ASSSQLARSTGELF
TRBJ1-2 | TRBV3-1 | ASSPRINYGYT
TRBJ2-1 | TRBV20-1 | SAQKSQGRFNEQF
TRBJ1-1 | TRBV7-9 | ASSYLGQPEAF
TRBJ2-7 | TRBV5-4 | ASSVGTWTGDTYEQY
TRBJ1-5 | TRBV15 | ATSSLTGYQPQH
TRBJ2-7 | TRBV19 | ASRGGSLSYEQY
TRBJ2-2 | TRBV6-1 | ASKYVPTGELF
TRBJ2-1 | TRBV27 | ASSMTSLEQF
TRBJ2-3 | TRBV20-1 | SARDSFGGHRTDTQY
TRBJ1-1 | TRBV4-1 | ASSQEQGAGWTEAF
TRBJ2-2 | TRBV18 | ASSPPTSALGGELF
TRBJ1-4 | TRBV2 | ASSEWGEEKLF
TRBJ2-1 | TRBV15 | ATSSGGAIYNEQF
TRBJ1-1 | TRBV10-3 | AISDPGQMNTEAF